The clone carrying this T cell receptor beta chain is a singleton in its sample. The antigen remains unidentified. The CDR3 sequence is 13 residues long. V was trimmed by 5 bases and J by 4 bases, leaving 11 bases between them. The V gene's germline CDR1 is MNHEY and CDR2 SMNVEV (reference sequence). The data belong to a study of T cell responses to AZD1222 COVID-19 vaccine. The assay was immunoSEQ multiplex PCR, and TCRdb's table has in-frame clones only and misses some. The repertoire has 15,000 or so clones, around four fifths of them found once; the top ten carry 13% to 15%. General study findings and limits: Mostly white British, mostly female donors; authors suggested clonal diversity may be underestimated.

The chain has TRBV27 and TRBJ1-2, with no clear D. This specimen consisted of peripheral blood, obtained 28 days after the second AZD1222 dose. The sequence came from an adult who received the AZD1222 COVID-19 vaccine. The CDR3 region is CASSGPMFYGYTF. CDR3 in DNA: TGTGCCAGCAGTGGCCCGATGTTCTATGGCTACACCTTC.